This T cell receptor beta chain was captured in a study of siplizumab effects on memory and regulatory T cells. Study-wide results and caveats: The apparent diversity of naive T cells exceeded that of memory cells, and naive T cells seemed to make a major contribution to the alloresponse.

This clone has a single count. Its target is not known. The method was immunoSEQ multiplex PCR; TCRdb's version includes in-frame clones alone and lacks a portion of them. The sample consists of roughly 70,000 clones, roughly 93% of them appearing once. Specimen: CD8+ T cells sorted from blood. The origin of this receptor is a human donor in good health.

CDR3 bases: TGTGCCAGCAGCCACGGGGGCTCCACCTACGAGCAGTACTTC. Its translation: CASSHGGSTYEQYF. The chain couples TRBV14 to TRBJ2-7; either TRBD1 or TRBD2 may fit D (6 bases each). The CDR3 runs 14 residues. Trimming cost V 3 bases and J 2 bases, with 11 bases left between them. Germline CDR1 SGHDN, CDR2 FVKESK.